Below are 8 T cell receptor beta chains sequenced from a single sample in a study of post-analysis software for immune sequencing data. Study results and limitations: Comparison of patients with controls showed five TRBV segments more frequent in patients, TRBV5-6, TRBV5-1 and TRBV20-1 among them.

Antigens for these TCRs are unknown. Incorporated into the TCR beta cDNA libraries were unique molecular identifiers, which served to reduce PCR and sequencing biases. TCRdb processed the PCR reads anew with MiXCR; each CDR3 protein has one entry. The data show 650,000 to 850,000 distinct CDR3 sequences, just over 45% seen once. Sequenced sample: blood. The receptors shown here come from a girl between 10 and 17 years old with multiple sclerosis.

The rearrangement links TRBV27 to TRBJ1-3, with D possibly TRBD1 on 6 matching bases. The CDR3 totals 12 residues. Germline-derived CDR1 and CDR2 are MNHEY and SMNVEV (reference sequence). V was trimmed by 10 bases and J by 4 bases, leaving 11 bases between them. In DNA form, the CDR3 reads TGTGCCACAACAGGGTACGGAAACACCATATATTTT. Translating gives CATTGYGNTIYF.

This clonotype was seen more than once but under ten times. The rearrangement joins TRBV28 to TRBJ2-3, with a possible D match to TRBD2 (5 bases). V shed 5 bases and J shed 2 bases, with 29 bases lying between them. Germline loops: CDR1 MDHEN, CDR2 SYDVKM. The CDR3 has 20 amino acids. The chain's CDR3 is CASSNITVGGSHTYTDTQYF. The CDR3 coding sequence is TGTGCCAGCAGTAACATCACAGTCGGAGGTTCTCATACCTACACAGATACGCAGTATTTT.

This clonotype occurred a few times. V is TRBV20-1 and J is TRBJ1-5; D remains unclear. CDR3 length equals 11 residues. CDR1 and CDR2 (germline): DFQATT, SNEGSKA (reference sequence). The V end lost 1 base, the J end lost 6 bases, and 4 bases lay between the germline ends. This CDR3 is CSARGSQPQHF. The DNA for the CDR3 is TGCAGTGCTAGAGGAAGTCAGCCCCAGCATTTT.

The J gene is TRBJ1-6, the V gene TRBV12-3 or TRBV12-4; 8 positions agree with TRBD1. The CDR3 is 19 amino acids. With 4 bases clipped from V and 8 bases from J, the junction kept 19 bases outside the gene matches. The CDR3 here is CASSSPPSWTGSQDSPLHF. The CDR3 DNA reads TGTGCCAGCAGTTCCCCGCCCTCATGGACAGGGTCACAGGATTCACCCCTCCACTTT.

This chain links TRBV28 with TRBJ1-2, with a weak D call TRBD1 (5 bases). The CDR3 is 14 residues long. CDR1 and CDR2 from the germline V gene are MDHEN and SYDVKM. With 6 bases removed from V and 3 bases from J, the gap between germline ends came to 14 bases. The CDR3 DNA follows: TGTGCCAGCAGGCCGGGGGTGGTAGACTATGGCTACACCTTC. It yields the protein CASRPGVVDYGYTF.

The chain is built from TRBV3-1 and TRBJ2-1; D is uncertain. Trimming removed 2 bases at V and 5 bases at J, with 10 bases between. Germline assignment: CDR1 LGHDT and CDR2 YNNKEL (reference sequence). CDR3 size: 14 residues. The CDR3 sequence is CASSQFPANNEQFF. Here the CDR3 DNA reads TGTGCCAGCAGCCAATTTCCAGCCAACAATGAGCAGTTCTTC.

The gene calls are TRBV12-5 and TRBJ2-1; D is ambiguous. V lost 7 bases, J lost 6 bases, and 13 bases lay in between. Germline V gene data show CDR1 as LGHNT and CDR2 as FRNRAP. This CDR3 region has 13 residues. The CDR3 protein is CASDPDGLNEQFF. The CDR3, as DNA: TGTGCTAGTGACCCGGACGGTCTCAATGAGCAGTTCTTC.

The genes are TRBV12-3 or TRBV12-4 and TRBJ2-3; 10 positions agree with TRBD2. This CDR3 has 14 amino acids. The V and J ends lost 8 bases and 0 bases, in that order; junction bases with no gene match: 2. The CDR3 nucleotides read TGTGCCAGCGGACTAGCGGTTAGCACAGATACGCAGTATTTT. This sequence encodes CASGLAVSTDTQYF.